A selection of T cell receptor beta chains follows, all from one sample in a study of T cell repertoires in cytomegalovirus infection. TCRdb used MiXCR to reprocess the reads, holding one entry per CDR3 protein. There are roughly 860,000 distinct CDR3 sequences in the sample; about 33% occur only once, and roughly an eighth lies in the top ten. These receptors have no known antigen. The sequencing here drew on cultured CD8+ T cells from PBMCs, taken from culture after CMV antigen stimulation. The receptors were sampled from a human donor in good health (CMV status not recorded). Some clones in this sample may be carry-over from other donors' samples. CDR3s include the opening cysteine and the closing phenylalanine or tryptophan.

CASGLVQSSYNEQFF	TRBV6-1
CASEKTGGFAYEQYF	TRBV6-6
CASSWDSPRNYGYTF	TRBV5-1
CASSAGMLNTGELFF	TRBV19
CASSLGKGGVGNTEAFF	TRBV6-1
CASSQEGLGPSWRETQYF	TRBV4-1
CSVSHQGAGRIQETQYF	TRBV20-1
CASSLGIIQFF	TRBV12-3/TRBV12-4
CASSSVPFRQETQYF	TRBV27
CASRSPGQGLYEQYF	TRBV7-9
CASSPVAGGSSGKRDTQYF	TRBV7-4
CASRDGTNYEQYF	TRBV4-2
CASSTTAQPQHF	TRBV19
CASSAERGPSTDTQYF	TRBV9
CASTYGVASGKETQYF	TRBV7-6